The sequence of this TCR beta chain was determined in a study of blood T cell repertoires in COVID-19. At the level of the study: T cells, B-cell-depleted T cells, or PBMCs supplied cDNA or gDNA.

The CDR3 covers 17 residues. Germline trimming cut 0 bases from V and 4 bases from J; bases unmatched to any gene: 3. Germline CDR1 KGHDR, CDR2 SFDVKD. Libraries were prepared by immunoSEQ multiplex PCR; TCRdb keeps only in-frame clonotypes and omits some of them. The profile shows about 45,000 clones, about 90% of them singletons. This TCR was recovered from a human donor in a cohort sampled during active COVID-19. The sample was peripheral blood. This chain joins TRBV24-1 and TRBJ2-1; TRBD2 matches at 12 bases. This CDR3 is CATSDLETSGGYNEQFF. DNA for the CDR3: TGTGCCACCAGTGATTTGGAAACTAGCGGGGGGTACAATGAGCAGTTCTTC.